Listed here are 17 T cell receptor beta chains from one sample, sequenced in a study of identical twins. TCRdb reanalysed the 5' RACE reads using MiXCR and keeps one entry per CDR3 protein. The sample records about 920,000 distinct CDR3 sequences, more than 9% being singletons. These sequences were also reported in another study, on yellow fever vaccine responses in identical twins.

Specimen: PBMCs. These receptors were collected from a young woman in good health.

For the CDR3, the DNA is TGCGCCAGCAGCTTGGTGGGACTAGCGGGGGGTCGTATGTCTGATACGCAGTATTTT. Its translation: CASSLVGLAGGRMSDTQYF. The chain employs TRBV5-1 and TRBJ2-3, with TRBD2 identical over 15 bases. With V trimmed by 0 bases and J by 6 bases, 11 bases remained unmatched. The CDR3 extends over 19 amino acids. Germline-derived CDR1 and CDR2 are SGHRS and YFSETQ.

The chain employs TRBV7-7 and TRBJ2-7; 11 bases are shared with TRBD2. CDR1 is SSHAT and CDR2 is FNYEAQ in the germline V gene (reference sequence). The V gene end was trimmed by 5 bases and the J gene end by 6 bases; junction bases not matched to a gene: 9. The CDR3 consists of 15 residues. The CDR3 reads CASSPRLAGWGEQYF. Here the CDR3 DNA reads TGTGCCAGCAGCCCGAGACTAGCGGGATGGGGCGAGCAGTACTTC.

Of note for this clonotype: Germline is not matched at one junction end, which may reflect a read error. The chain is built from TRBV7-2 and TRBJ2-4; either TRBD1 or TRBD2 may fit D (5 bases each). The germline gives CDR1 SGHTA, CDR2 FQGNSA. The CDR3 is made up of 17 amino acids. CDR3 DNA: TGTGCCAGCAGCTCTCGAAGGCAGGGAGATACCAAAAACATGCAGTACTTC. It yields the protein CASSSRRQGDTKNMQYF.

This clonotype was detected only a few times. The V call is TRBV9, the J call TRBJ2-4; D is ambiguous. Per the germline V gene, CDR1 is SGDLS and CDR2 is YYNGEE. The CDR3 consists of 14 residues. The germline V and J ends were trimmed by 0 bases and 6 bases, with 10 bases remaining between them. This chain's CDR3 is CASSVDLNRNIQYF. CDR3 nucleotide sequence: TGTGCCAGCAGCGTAGACCTAAACAGAAACATTCAGTACTTC.

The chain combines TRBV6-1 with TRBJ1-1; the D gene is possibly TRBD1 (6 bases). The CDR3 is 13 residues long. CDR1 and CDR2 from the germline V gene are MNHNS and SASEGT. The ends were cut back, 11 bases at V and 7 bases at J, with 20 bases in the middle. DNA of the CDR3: TGTGCCGGGGGCAGAACCAAGGTTAGTGAAGCTTTCTTT. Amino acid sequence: CAGGRTKVSEAFF.

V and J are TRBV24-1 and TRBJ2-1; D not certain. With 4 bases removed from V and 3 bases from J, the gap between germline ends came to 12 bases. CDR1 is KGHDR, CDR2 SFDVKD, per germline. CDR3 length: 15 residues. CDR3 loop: CATSEATIDYNEQFF. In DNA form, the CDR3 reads TGTGCCACCAGTGAGGCCACCATCGACTACAATGAGCAGTTCTTC.

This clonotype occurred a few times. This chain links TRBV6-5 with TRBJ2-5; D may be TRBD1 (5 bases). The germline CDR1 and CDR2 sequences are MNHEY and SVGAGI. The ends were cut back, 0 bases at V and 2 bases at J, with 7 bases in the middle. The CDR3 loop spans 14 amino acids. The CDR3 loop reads CASSYSTAQETQYF. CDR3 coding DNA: TGTGCCAGCAGTTACTCGACAGCTCAAGAGACCCAGTACTTC.

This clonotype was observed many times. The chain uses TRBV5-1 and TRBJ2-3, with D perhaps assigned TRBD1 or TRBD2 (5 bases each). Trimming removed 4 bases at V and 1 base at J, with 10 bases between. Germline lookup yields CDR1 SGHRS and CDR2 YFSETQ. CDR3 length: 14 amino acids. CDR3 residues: CASSPGDRTDTQYF. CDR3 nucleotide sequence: TGCGCCAGCAGCCCCGGGGACCGCACAGATACGCAGTATTTT.

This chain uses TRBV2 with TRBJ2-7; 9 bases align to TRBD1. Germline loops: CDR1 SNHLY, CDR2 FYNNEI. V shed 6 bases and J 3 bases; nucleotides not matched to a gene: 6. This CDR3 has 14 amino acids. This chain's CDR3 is CASSTQGANYEQYF. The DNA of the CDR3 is TGTGCCAGCAGCACACAGGGGGCTAACTACGAGCAGTACTTC.

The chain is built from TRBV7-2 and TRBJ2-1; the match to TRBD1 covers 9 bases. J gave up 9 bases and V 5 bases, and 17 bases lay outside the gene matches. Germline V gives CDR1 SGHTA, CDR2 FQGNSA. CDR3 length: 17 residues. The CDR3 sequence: CASSHYQYAGQGFEQFF. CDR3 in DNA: TGTGCCAGCAGCCATTATCAGTACGCGGGACAGGGCTTTGAGCAGTTCTTC.

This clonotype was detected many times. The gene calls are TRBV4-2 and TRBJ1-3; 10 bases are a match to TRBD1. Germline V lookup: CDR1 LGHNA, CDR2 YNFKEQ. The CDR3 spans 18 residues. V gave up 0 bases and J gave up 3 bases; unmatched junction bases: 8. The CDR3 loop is CASSQDGGGQGFGNTIYF. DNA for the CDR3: TGTGCCAGCAGCCAAGATGGAGGGGGACAGGGGTTTGGAAACACCATATATTTT.

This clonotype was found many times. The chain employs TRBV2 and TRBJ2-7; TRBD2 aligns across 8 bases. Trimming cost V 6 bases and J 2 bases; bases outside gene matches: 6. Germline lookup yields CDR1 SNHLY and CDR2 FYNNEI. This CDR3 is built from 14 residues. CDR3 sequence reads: CASRDGRAAYEQYF. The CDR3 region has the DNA TGTGCCAGCAGAGACGGGAGGGCTGCCTACGAGCAGTACTTC.

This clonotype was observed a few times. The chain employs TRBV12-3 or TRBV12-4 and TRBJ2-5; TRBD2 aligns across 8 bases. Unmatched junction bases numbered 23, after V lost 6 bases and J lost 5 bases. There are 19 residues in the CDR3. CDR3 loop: CASSPPGLESRALRETQYF. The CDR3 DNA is TGTGCCAGCAGCCCTCCGGGACTAGAAAGTAGGGCACTCAGGGAGACCCAGTACTTC.

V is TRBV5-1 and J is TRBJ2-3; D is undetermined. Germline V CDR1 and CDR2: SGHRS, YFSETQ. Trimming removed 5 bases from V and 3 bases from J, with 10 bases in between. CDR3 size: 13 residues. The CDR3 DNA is TGCGCCAGCAGACTGGACCTGACAGATACGCAGTATTTT. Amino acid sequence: CASRLDLTDTQYF.

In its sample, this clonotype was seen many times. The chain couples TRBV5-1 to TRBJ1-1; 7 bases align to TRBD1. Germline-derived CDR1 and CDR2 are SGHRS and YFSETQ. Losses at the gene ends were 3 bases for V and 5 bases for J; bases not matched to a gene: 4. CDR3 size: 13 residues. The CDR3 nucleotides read TGCGCCAGCAGCTACACAGGGGTAACTGAAGCTTTCTTT. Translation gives CASSYTGVTEAFF.

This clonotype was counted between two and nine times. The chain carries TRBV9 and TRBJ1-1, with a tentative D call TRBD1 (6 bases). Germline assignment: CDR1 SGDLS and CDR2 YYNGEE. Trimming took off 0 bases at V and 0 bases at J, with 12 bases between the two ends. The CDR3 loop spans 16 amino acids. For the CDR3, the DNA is TGTGCCAGCAGCGTAGGCCAGGGACACATGAACACTGAAGCTTTCTTT. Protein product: CASSVGQGHMNTEAFF.

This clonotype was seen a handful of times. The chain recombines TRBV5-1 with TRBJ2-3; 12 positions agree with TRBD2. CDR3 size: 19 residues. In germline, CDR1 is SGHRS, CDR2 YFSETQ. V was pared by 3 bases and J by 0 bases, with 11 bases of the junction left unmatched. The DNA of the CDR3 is TGCGCCAGCAGCTGGGGACTAGCGGGCCGAACATTTAGCACAGATACGCAGTATTTT. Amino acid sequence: CASSWGLAGRTFSTDTQYF.